These 18 T cell receptor beta chains originate from one sample sequenced in a study of blood T cell repertoires in COVID-19 (dated by TCRdb to the early 2020s). To prepare the library, the immunoSEQ multiplex PCR assay was applied. Sourced from immuneACCESS, this table was stored by TCRdb with only in-frame sequences that have V and J called. A share of the clones is absent; for the studies checked, an unresolved V gene accounts for under half, and the remainder has no known explanation. For this sample there are a few hundred thousand clones; roughly 86% appear just once. The ten largest clones capture about 1.9% of the sample. The sample was PBMCs or T cells enriched from blood (not recorded which). These receptors originate from a middle-aged man in a cohort exposed to, infected with or recovered from COVID-19 (not recorded which).

The chain is built from TRBV18 and TRBJ2-7, with 10 positions matching TRBD1. V lost 6 bases to trimming and J lost 5 bases; unmatched junction nucleotides: 10. Germline V CDR1 and CDR2: KGHSH, LQKENI. This CDR3 is 15 amino acids long. The CDR3 DNA sequence: TGTGCCAGCTCCTCGGAGACAGGGGGCTTCAACGAGCAGTACTTC. It is translated as CASSSETGGFNEQYF.

This chain links TRBV6-1 with TRBJ2-1, with TRBD2 matching over 8 bases. V lost 2 bases, J lost 5 bases, and 11 bases stayed unmatched. This CDR3 is built from 17 residues. Germline V gene data show CDR1 as MNHNS and CDR2 as SASEGT. CDR3 in amino acids: CASSERVGGEGNNEQFF. CDR3 DNA sequence: TGTGCCAGCAGTGAAAGAGTCGGGGGGGAGGGCAACAATGAGCAGTTCTTC.

The chain employs TRBV9 and TRBJ2-3, with D perhaps TRBD2 (5 bases). V dropped 3 bases and J dropped 4 bases, with 24 bases sitting between them. Germline V gene data show CDR1 as SGDLS and CDR2 as YYNGEE. The CDR3 extends over 18 amino acids. In DNA, the CDR3 is TGTGCCAGCAGCGCGGCATGGGGTCGGGGATCTTCGCCAGATACGCAGTATTTT. It translates to CASSAAWGRGSSPDTQYF.

This clone turned up a few times. V gene TRBV20-1 combines with J gene TRBJ2-7; tentative D call: TRBD2 (6 bases). The germline CDR1 and CDR2 sequences are DFQATT and SNEGSKA (reference sequence). The V end was cut by 8 bases, the J end by 4 bases, with 12 bases between. The CDR3 covers 11 residues. The CDR3 bases are TGCAGTCTCTGGCGGGAATACGAGCAGTACTTC. Protein: CSLWREYEQYF.

V gene TRBV28 combines with J gene TRBJ1-1; D may be TRBD1 (6 bases). Germline V gene lookup returns CDR1 MDHEN and CDR2 SYDVKM. Deletions cut 5 bases from V and 2 bases from J, with 15 bases between. This CDR3 has 15 residues. The DNA of the CDR3 is TGTGCCAGCAGTCCCCCGACAGGTTTAAACACTGAAGCTTTCTTT. It specifies CASSPPTGLNTEAFF.

V gene TRBV5-4 combines with J gene TRBJ2-7; D perhaps matches TRBD2 (5 bases). Germline values: CDR1 SGHNT, CDR2 YYREEE (reference sequence). V gave up 4 bases and J gave up 2 bases, with 10 bases separating them. The CDR3 totals 13 residues. The DNA for the CDR3 is TGTGCCAGCAGCAATGCGGAGGCCTACGAGCAGTACTTC. Amino acids: CASSNAEAYEQYF.

The chain employs TRBV9 and TRBJ2-5; 9 positions agree with TRBD2. This CDR3 spans 15 amino acids. Germline V gene lookup returns CDR1 SGDLS and CDR2 YYNGEE. V gave up 5 bases and J gave up 2 bases; unmatched junction bases: 7. The CDR3 coding sequence is TGTGCCAGCAGGTCAGGTAGCGGGAGACAAGAGACCCAGTACTTC. Residues: CASRSGSGRQETQYF.

This clone has only one observation. The CDR3 DNA follows: TGTGCCAGTAGTATGGGCCAGTATAGCAATCAGCCCCAGCATTTT. Translation: CASSMGQYSNQPQHF. The rearrangement joins TRBV19 to TRBJ1-5; D ambiguous. The CDR3 extends over 15 amino acids. Trimming took off 3 bases at V and 0 bases at J, with 9 bases between the two ends. In germline, CDR1 is LNHDA, CDR2 SQIVND (reference sequence).

The chain uses TRBV7-3 and TRBJ2-1; TRBD2 matches at 7 bases. Trimming took 1 base from V and 1 from J; bases not matched to a gene: 4. The CDR3 sequence is 16 residues long. Germline lookup yields CDR1 SGHTA and CDR2 FQGTGA. The CDR3 region has the DNA TGTGCCAGCAGCTTAAACGGAGCGGGGTCCTACAATGAGCAGTTCTTC. The encoded protein is CASSLNGAGSYNEQFF. The full variable domain, in which reference TRBV7-3 and TRBJ2-1 provide the parts outside the CDR3, is GAGVSQTPSNKVTEKGKYVELRCDPISGHTALYWYRQSLGQGPEFLIYFQGTGAADDSGLPNDRFFAVRPEGSVSTLKIQRTERGDSAVYLCASSLNGAGSYNEQFFGPGTRLTVL.

The chain recombines TRBV6-2 or TRBV6-3 with TRBJ2-3; 11 positions agree with TRBD2. The length of the CDR3 is 15 residues. V lost 5 bases, J lost 4 bases, and 5 bases stayed unmatched. Germline CDR1 is MNHEY and CDR2 is SVGEGT. As DNA, the CDR3 is TGTGCCAGCAGTCTCGGGACTAGCGGCGCAGATACGCAGTATTTT. Amino acids: CASSLGTSGADTQYF.

Of note for this clone: At one boundary the junction diverges from the germline segment, which might be a read error. The chain is built from TRBV11-2 and TRBJ2-7; D remains unclear. CDR1 and CDR2 (germline): SGHAT, FQNNGV. The CDR3 is 14 amino acids. CDR3 protein: CASSLDPYSPARDF. CDR3 sequence (DNA): TGTGCCAGCAGCTTAGATCCGTACTCTCCCGCCCGGGACTTC.

The chain carries TRBV18 and TRBJ2-3, with 10 positions matching TRBD1. The CDR3 contains 16 residues. Germline V gives CDR1 KGHSH, CDR2 LQKENI. V lost 5 bases, J lost 5 bases, and 10 bases stayed unmatched. In DNA, the CDR3 is TGTGCCAGCTCAACAGAGACAGGGGGCAATGGAGATACGCAGTATTTT. It specifies CASSTETGGNGDTQYF. The variable domain in full, completed from reference TRBV18 and TRBJ2-3, reads NAGVMQNPRHLVRRRGQEARLRCSPMKGHSHVYWYRQLPEEGLKFMVYLQKENIIDESGMPKERFSAEFPKEGPSILRIQQVVRGDSAAYFCASSTETGGNGDTQYFGPGTRLTVL.

This clone has more than one count but fewer than ten. The rearrangement joins TRBV28 to TRBJ2-2, with D possibly TRBD2 on 6 matching bases. CDR3 length: 15 residues. The V end lost 2 bases, the J end lost 5 bases, and 12 bases lay between the germline ends. Germline CDR1 MDHEN, CDR2 SYDVKM. As DNA, the CDR3 is TGTGCCAGCAGTTTAAGGGCGGGAAGGACCGGGGAGCTGTTTTTT. It codes for CASSLRAGRTGELFF.

This clone was found once. The genes are TRBV4-1 and TRBJ1-5, with unresolved D. Germline V gives CDR1 MGHRA, CDR2 YSYEKL. The CDR3 is 15 residues long. V dropped 0 bases and J dropped 4 bases, with 10 bases sitting between them. The CDR3 spells CASSQEPGINQPQHF. Written as DNA, the CDR3 is TGCGCCAGCAGCCAAGAGCCAGGAATAAATCAGCCCCAGCATTTT.

The chain uses TRBV11-3 and TRBJ2-1; the D gene is possibly TRBD2 (6 bases). The V gene lost 3 bases and the J gene lost 9 bases, with 12 bases spanning the gap. CDR3 length: 13 residues. Germline V gene lookup returns CDR1 SGHNT and CDR2 YENEEA. Here the CDR3 DNA reads TGTGCCAGCAGCTTCACTAGCATTGGTGAGCAGTTCTTC. Protein product: CASSFTSIGEQFF.

The chain uses TRBV7-9 and TRBJ2-7; tentatively, D is TRBD1 (5 bases). Trimming cost V 5 bases and J 6 bases, with 8 bases left between them. The CDR3 has 11 residues. The germline V gene has CDR1 SEHNR and CDR2 FQNEAQ (reference sequence). The CDR3 loop reads CASSEGVEQYF. CDR3 nucleotides: TGTGCCAGCAGCGAAGGGGTCGAGCAGTACTTC.

V and J are TRBV19 and TRBJ1-2, with D uncertain. CDR3 size: 13 residues. CDR1 is LNHDA and CDR2 is SQIVND in the germline V gene (reference sequence). V was cut by 5 bases and J by 4 bases, with 11 bases left in between. In DNA, the CDR3 is TGTGCCAGTAGTCGAAGGGAGGGCTATGGCTACACCTTC. Its translation is CASSRREGYGYTF.

The chain carries TRBV12-2 and TRBJ2-2; TRBD2 is taken as the D call from the table, unchecked against the DNA. TRBV12-2 has pseudogene status. CDR3 size: 16 residues. The CDR3 DNA reads as TGTGCAAGTCGCTGGCCTAGCGGGAGAAACACCGGGGAGCTGTTTTTT. The encoded protein is CASRWPSGRNTGELFF.